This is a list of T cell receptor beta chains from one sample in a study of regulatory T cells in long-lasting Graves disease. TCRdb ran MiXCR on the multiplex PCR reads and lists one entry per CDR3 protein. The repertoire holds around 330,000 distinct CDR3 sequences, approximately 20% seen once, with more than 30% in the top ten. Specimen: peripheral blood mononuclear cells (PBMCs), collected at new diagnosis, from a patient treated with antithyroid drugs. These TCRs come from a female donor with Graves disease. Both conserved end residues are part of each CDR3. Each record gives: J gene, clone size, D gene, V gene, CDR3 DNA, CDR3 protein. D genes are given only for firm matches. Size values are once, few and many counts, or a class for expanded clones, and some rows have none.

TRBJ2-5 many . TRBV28 TGTGCCAGCAGTTTGGGGGGAGAGGGGAAGACCCAGTACTTC CASSLGGEGKTQYF
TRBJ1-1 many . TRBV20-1 TGCAGTGGGGCGGGGCAGGGACTGAACACTGAAGCTTTCTTT CSGAGQGLNTEAFF
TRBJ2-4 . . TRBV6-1 TGTGCCAGCAGTAATGTAGACATTCAGTACTTC CASSNVDIQYF
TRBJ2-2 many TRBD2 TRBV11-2 TGTGCCAGCAGCTTACTTGCGGGAGGGCCCAGGGAGCTGTTTTTT CASSLLAGGPRELFF
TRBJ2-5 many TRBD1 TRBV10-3 TGTGCCATCATTCCAGGGGGCCAAGAGACCCAGTACTTC CAIIPGGQETQYF
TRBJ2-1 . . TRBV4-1 TGCGCCAGCAGCCAAGAACCCGGGTCAGACAGCGCCTACAATGAGCAGTTCTTC CASSQEPGSDSAYNEQFF
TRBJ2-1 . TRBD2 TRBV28 TGTGCCAGCAGTTTACCGAGGGACAGCATCTCTACTAGCGGGAGCGGGAATGAGCAGTTCTTC CASSLPRDSISTSGSGNEQFF
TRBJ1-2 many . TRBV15 TGTGCCACCAGCGGAGGGGCCGGCTATGGCTACACCTTC CATSGGAGYGYTF
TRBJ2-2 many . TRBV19 TGTGCCAGTAGGAGTCAGGGGCAGCGGAACACCGGGGAGCTGTTTTTT CASRSQGQRNTGELFF
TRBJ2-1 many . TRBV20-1 TGCAGTGCCCCTCTGGAGATAGCAGTCTACAATGAGCAGTTCTTC CSAPLEIAVYNEQFF
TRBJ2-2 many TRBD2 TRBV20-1 TGCAGTGCCACCTCGACTAGCGGGAAAGGGGAGCTGTTTTTT CSATSTSGKGELFF
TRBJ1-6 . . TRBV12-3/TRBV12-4 TGTGCCAGCAGTCCTGGACGGTCAGCTAATTCACCCCTCCACTTT CASSPGRSANSPLHF
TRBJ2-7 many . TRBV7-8 TGTGCCAGCAGCCCTCTAGCTCTCTCCTCCTACGAGCAGTACTTC CASSPLALSSYEQYF
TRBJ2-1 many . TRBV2 TGTGCCAGCACCAGGACTAATGAGCAGTTCTTC CASTRTNEQFF
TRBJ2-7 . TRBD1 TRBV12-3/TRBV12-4 TGTGCCAGCACCACCTCTCCGACAGGGGTGGGCGAGCAGTACTTC CASTTSPTGVGEQYF
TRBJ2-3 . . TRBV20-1 TGCAGTGCCCGCGAGCGGGGCACAGATACGCAGTATTTT CSARERGTDTQYF
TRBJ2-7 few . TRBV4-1 TGCGCCAGCAGCCAAGAGGTAGCGCGACGCTACGAGCAGTACTTC CASSQEVARRYEQYF